This T cell receptor (beta chain) was documented in a study of T cell clonality in common variable immunodeficiency. Notes on the study in general: Reportedly, TCR beta sequences from common variable immunodeficiency showed fewer deletions and N-nucleotide insertions.

The method was immunoSEQ multiplex PCR; TCRdb's version includes in-frame clones alone and lacks a portion of them. The repertoire consists of tens of thousands of clones, none detected only once. After removal of 0 bases from V and 1 base from J, the junction contained 8 bases not matched to a gene. Germline CDR1 reads GTSNPN; CDR2 reads SVGIG (reference sequence). The CDR3 is 16 amino acids. Heparinized whole blood, 5 to 8 ml, came from each donor. This clone was recorded many times. No antigen is known for it. The read gets to within 3 residues of the CDR3 end, and the germline J gene fills in the rest.

The sample was peripheral blood mononuclear cells. This clonotype was sampled from a person aged 18 to 75 in good health. The chain joins TRBV30 to TRBJ2-5, with TRBD1 matching 7 bases. CDR3 DNA, as far as it was read: TGTGCCTGGAGTGTAGGGTTAGGGGGCCTCCAAGAGACC. Protein product: CAWSVGLGGLQET. In full, the CDR3 reads CAWSVGLGGLQETQYF.